A single sample is the source of the 27 T cell receptor beta chains below, sequenced in a study of blood T cell repertoires in COVID-19. The table came from immunoSEQ multiplex PCR; TCRdb's copy has only in-frame clones and leaves some out. In the table there are approximately 200,000 clones, around 75% of which are singletons. Sequenced: peripheral blood. These TCRs come from a woman aged 35 to 49 with COVID-19, enrolled during active disease.

The chain has TRBV6-6 and TRBJ2-5, with 7 positions matching TRBD1. V lost 6 bases to trimming and J lost 3 bases; unmatched junction nucleotides: 13. The germline gives CDR1 MNHNY, CDR2 SVGAGI (reference sequence). The CDR3 has 16 residues. The CDR3 loop is CASSENKGTVKETQYF. In DNA form, the CDR3 reads TGTGCCAGCAGCGAAAACAAAGGGACAGTGAAAGAGACCCAGTACTTC.

This clone showed up just once. V is TRBV7-8 and J is TRBJ1-2; D uncertain. Germline V CDR1 and CDR2: SGHVS, FQNEAQ. V lost 3 bases and J lost 6, with 11 bases in between. This CDR3 is built from 13 residues. CDR3: CASSFGVRDGYTF. In DNA, the CDR3 is TGTGCCAGCAGCTTCGGGGTTCGAGATGGCTACACCTTC.

This chain uses TRBV19 with TRBJ1-2; 8 positions match TRBD1. Unmatched junction bases numbered 6, after V lost 5 bases and J lost 4 bases. The CDR3 length is 14 residues. The germline gives CDR1 LNHDA, CDR2 SQIVND (reference sequence). The chain's CDR3 is CASSPGTGRYGYTF. CDR3 in DNA: TGTGCCAGTAGTCCTGGGACAGGCCGCTATGGCTACACCTTC.

CDR3 nucleotide sequence: TGCGCCAGCAGCTTACCCGAGCGGGAGGAGGGATTAAGTATCACAGATACGCAGTATTTT. Translating it yields CASSLPEREEGLSITDTQYF. The chain uses TRBV5-1 and TRBJ2-3; 9 positions agree with TRBD2. Germline V CDR1 and CDR2: SGHRS, YFSETQ. CDR3 length: 20 residues. V shed 2 bases, J shed 2 bases, and the junction held 18 bases outside the gene matches.

This chain links TRBV7-7 with TRBJ2-7; the D gene is possibly TRBD1 (5 bases). V lost 5 bases and J 2 bases, leaving 16 bases between the germline ends. CDR1 and CDR2 from the germline V gene are SSHAT and FNYEAQ (reference sequence). The CDR3 runs to 15 residues. The CDR3 nucleotides read TGTGCCAGCAGCACCCGTGCAGGGTCAACCTACGAGCAGTACTTC. Translating gives CASSTRAGSTYEQYF.

The rearrangement joins TRBV2 to TRBJ2-1, with no clear D. The CDR3 runs 16 residues. The germline CDR1 and CDR2 sequences are SNHLY and FYNNEI. V was clipped by 3 bases and J by 0 bases, with 12 bases between them. This CDR3 is CASSERALVSYNEQFF. The CDR3 DNA reads TGTGCCAGCAGTGAGCGAGCGCTAGTCTCCTACAATGAGCAGTTCTTC.

V usage is TRBV6-6 and J usage is TRBJ1-2, with TRBD1 as a possible D gene (5 bases). This CDR3 is built from 13 residues. Germline lookup yields CDR1 MNHNY and CDR2 SVGAGI (reference sequence). Trimming removed 6 bases from V and 8 bases from J, with 16 bases in between. This CDR3 reads CASSFDSERGYTF. DNA for the CDR3: TGTGCCAGCAGCTTCGACAGCGAACGGGGCTACACCTTC.

This clone was seen only a few times. The chain recombines TRBV7-3 with TRBJ2-7; possibly TRBD2 for D (5 bases). This CDR3 spans 12 amino acids. CDR1 SGHTA and CDR2 FQGTGA come from the germline V gene. V was pared by 1 base and J by 6 bases, with 7 bases between. CDR3 loop: CASSLKEGEQYF. The CDR3 DNA is TGTGCCAGCAGCTTAAAAGAGGGCGAGCAGTACTTC. Using reference TRBV7-3 and TRBJ2-7 for the parts outside the CDR3, the full variable domain is GAGVSQTPSNKVTEKGKYVELRCDPISGHTALYWYRQSLGQGPEFLIYFQGTGAADDSGLPNDRFFAVRPEGSVSTLKIQRTERGDSAVYLCASSLKEGEQYFGPGTRLTVT.

The J gene is TRBJ2-1, the V gene TRBV11-2, with D possibly TRBD2 on 6 matching bases. The CDR3 is 17 residues long. V dropped 3 bases and J dropped 4 bases, with 19 bases sitting between them. Per the germline V gene, CDR1 is SGHAT and CDR2 is FQNNGV. The CDR3 region is CASSLAGAGWGYNEQFF. The DNA for the CDR3 is TGTGCCAGCAGCTTGGCTGGCGCGGGATGGGGGTACAATGAGCAGTTCTTC. The full variable domain, with the rest looked up from reference TRBV11-2 and TRBJ2-1, is EAGVAQSPRYKIIEKRQSVAFWCNPISGHATLYWYQQILGQGPKLLIQFQNNGVVDDSQLPKDRFSAERLKGVDSTLKIQPAKLEDSAVYLCASSLAGAGWGYNEQFFGPGTRLTVL.

The rearrangement links TRBV7-8 to TRBJ1-5; no firm D call. Germline V gives CDR1 SGHVS, CDR2 FQNEAQ. The germline V and J ends were trimmed by 2 bases and 5 bases, with 7 bases remaining between them. The CDR3 covers 13 residues. The chain's CDR3 is CASSLYRDQPQHF. The CDR3 nucleotides read TGTGCCAGCAGCTTATATCGGGATCAGCCCCAGCATTTT.

The CDR3 DNA sequence: TGTGCCAGCAGCTCGTCAGGGGGGCGCTCCTACAATGAGCAGTTCTTC. This translates into CASSSSGGRSYNEQFF. This chain links TRBV5-4 with TRBJ2-1; tentative D call: TRBD1 (7 bases). Germline CDR1 reads SGHNT; CDR2 reads YYREEE (reference sequence). Trimming shortened V by 3 bases and J by 0 bases, and 13 bases separated the two germline ends. This CDR3 is built from 16 residues.

The V and J genes are TRBV4-1 and TRBJ1-4, with TRBD1 matching over 7 bases. Germline V lookup: CDR1 MGHRA, CDR2 YSYEKL. The V and J ends lost 0 bases and 8 bases, in that order; junction bases with no gene match: 9. The CDR3 has 16 amino acids. CDR3 nucleotides: TGCGCCAGCAGCCAAGATTGGCGACAGGGTCGGGAAAAACTGTTTTTT. Residues: CASSQDWRQGREKLFF.

The chain links TRBV4-3 to TRBJ2-3; TRBD1 aligns across 10 bases. J lost 0 bases, V lost 2 bases, and 5 bases had no gene match. CDR1 and CDR2 from the germline V gene are LGHNA and YSLEER. This CDR3 spans 17 amino acids. The CDR3: CASSQPGTGVSTDTQYF. CDR3 nucleotide sequence: TGCGCCAGCAGCCAACCCGGGACAGGGGTGAGCACAGATACGCAGTATTTT.

This chain links TRBV7-2 with TRBJ2-3; 7 nucleotides align to TRBD2. The CDR3 covers 14 residues. Germline loops: CDR1 SGHTA, CDR2 FQGNSA. The ends lost 7 bases at V and 7 bases at J; junction bases unmatched: 11. In nucleotides, the CDR3 is TGTGCCAGCAAGCCGACTAGCCATGAGAATACGCAGTATTTT. It codes for CASKPTSHENTQYF.

The chain has TRBV6-5 and TRBJ2-7; 13 nucleotides line up with TRBD2. Trimming took 4 bases from V and 5 from J; bases not matched to a gene: 5. CDR3 size: 15 residues. Germline loops: CDR1 MNHEY, CDR2 SVGAGI. The CDR3 DNA reads TGTGCCAGCAGTTTGGGACTAGCGGGAAGTAACGAGCAGTACTTC. Residues: CASSLGLAGSNEQYF.

This clone was detected only once. The rearrangement links TRBV27 to TRBJ1-4, with a weak D call TRBD1 (6 bases). V was pared by 8 bases and J by 6 bases, with 16 bases between. Germline CDR1 and CDR2: MNHEY and SMNVEV (reference sequence). The CDR3 is 14 amino acids. The CDR3: CASGSGAGDEKLFF. The CDR3 DNA follows: TGTGCCAGCGGCTCAGGGGCGGGGGATGAAAAACTGTTTTTT.

This clone was seen a single time. The chain uses TRBV6-5 and TRBJ2-7, with 7 bases that match TRBD1. The V gene's germline CDR1 is MNHEY and CDR2 SVGAGI. The CDR3 has 15 residues. V lost 6 bases to trimming and J lost 2 bases; unmatched junction nucleotides: 10. The CDR3 spells CASRDERQGAYEQYF. The CDR3 region has the DNA TGTGCCAGCAGAGATGAGAGACAGGGCGCCTACGAGCAGTACTTC.

This clone turned up a few times. This chain links TRBV7-2 with TRBJ2-5, with TRBD2 identical over 10 bases. Germline values: CDR1 SGHTA, CDR2 FQGNSA. Trimming at V came to 5 bases and at J to 5 bases, leaving 8 bases not matched to a gene. The CDR3 runs 15 residues. CDR3 sequence reads: CASSRSGGGRETQYF. In DNA form, the CDR3 reads TGTGCCAGCAGCCGGAGCGGGGGGGGCCGGGAGACCCAGTACTTC.

The chain employs TRBV30 and TRBJ2-6; 7 bases agree with TRBD2. This CDR3 is 20 amino acids long. After removal of 4 bases from V and 1 base from J, the junction contained 19 bases not matched to a gene. The V gene's germline CDR1 is GTSNPN and CDR2 SVGIG (reference sequence). The CDR3 DNA sequence: TGTGCCTGGAAGGCCGGTCCCACCGGGAGGCGGACGTCTGGGGCCAACGTCCTGACTTTC. Amino acid sequence: CAWKAGPTGRRTSGANVLTF.

The gene calls are TRBV6-2 or TRBV6-3 and TRBJ2-1, with 11 bases identical to TRBD1. CDR1 and CDR2 from the germline V gene are MNHEY and SVGEGT. Trimming at V came to 6 bases and at J to 9 bases, leaving 10 bases not matched to a gene. This CDR3 comprises 15 residues. CDR3 nucleotide sequence: TGTGCCAGCAGCGTGTGGGGACAGGGGGACACTGAGCAGTTCTTC. Its translation: CASSVWGQGDTEQFF.

This chain links TRBV6-6 with TRBJ1-2; TRBD1 agrees at 7 bases. The germline V gene has CDR1 MNHNY and CDR2 SVGAGI (reference sequence). This CDR3 spans 14 amino acids. The trim removed 5 bases at V and 5 bases at J, leaving 8 bases unmatched. This CDR3 is CASSGGTVVYGYTF. The CDR3 region has the DNA TGTGCCAGCAGTGGTGGGACAGTCGTTTATGGCTACACCTTC.

This clone showed up just once. This chain joins TRBV24-1 and TRBJ2-5, with 9 bases lining up with TRBD1. The V gene's germline CDR1 is KGHDR and CDR2 SFDVKD. With 5 bases clipped from V and 0 bases from J, the junction kept 15 bases outside the gene matches. The CDR3 is made up of 19 amino acids. Written as DNA, the CDR3 is TGTGCCACCAGTGGTAGTCCCGGGACAGGGTCAGTGGACCAAGAGACCCAGTACTTC. Its protein product is CATSGSPGTGSVDQETQYF.

The chain carries TRBV7-2 and TRBJ2-3; 8 bases match TRBD2. The CDR3 length is 14 residues. In germline, CDR1 is SGHTA, CDR2 FQGNSA. V lost 2 bases, J lost 10 bases, and 8 bases stayed unmatched. CDR3 amino acids: CASSLSYTGGAQYF. The DNA for the CDR3 is TGTGCCAGCAGCTTATCCTATACGGGAGGGGCGCAGTATTTT.

CDR3: CASSLIASMNTEAFF. The CDR3 DNA reads TGTGCCAGCAGCTTAATCGCGTCCATGAACACTGAAGCTTTCTTT. The chain recombines TRBV7-2 with TRBJ1-1; D is unclear. Germline lookup yields CDR1 SGHTA and CDR2 FQGNSA. CDR3 length: 15 amino acids. V was clipped by 2 bases and J by 0 bases, with 10 bases between them.

The V call is TRBV3-1 (or the pseudogene TRBV3-2), the J call TRBJ1-2, with no clear D. The germline V gene has CDR1 LGHDT and CDR2 YNNKEL (reference sequence). The CDR3 loop spans 14 amino acids. V was clipped by 5 bases and J by 1 base, with 11 bases between them. CDR3 amino acids: CASSKRGGNYGYTF. The CDR3 nucleotides are TGTGCCAGCAGCAAGAGAGGTGGTAACTATGGCTACACCTTC.

This clone was counted once. This rearrangement joins TRBV11-2 to TRBJ2-1; D call uncertain. Trimming stripped 0 bases from V and 7 bases from J, with 7 bases between. The CDR3 is made up of 13 amino acids. Germline CDR1 reads SGHAT; CDR2 reads FQNNGV. The CDR3 DNA sequence: TGTGCCAGCAGCTTAGATCTCCTTAATGAGCAGTTCTTC. Translation gives CASSLDLLNEQFF.

The V call is TRBV5-3, the J call TRBJ1-2, with D unclear. Being an ORF, TRBV5-3 has a function that is uncertain. The CDR3 length is 17 residues. Trimming pared 0 bases from V and 4 bases from J, leaving 19 bases between. CDR3: CARSLDLDVGISYGYTF. In nucleotides, the CDR3 is TGTGCCAGAAGCTTGGATTTGGACGTCGGGATTTCCTATGGCTACACCTTC.